This TCR beta chain was captured by sequencing in a study of OX40 agonist ivuxolimab in advanced cancers. In the study overall: Under the entry rules, prior anti-PD-1, anti-PD-L1 or anti-CTLA-4 therapy was allowed, and roughly 41% had some.

Profiled with immunoSEQ multiplex PCR; TCRdb holds only in-frame clones, not every one. The table lists approximately 17,000 clones, around 82% of them singletons, with more than 2% in the top ten. With V trimmed by 8 bases and J by 9 bases, 15 bases remained unmatched. Germline V CDR1 and CDR2: SNHLY, FYNNEI. CDR3 length: 15 amino acids. On this clone: Its antigen is undetermined.

Regarding the study as a whole: The antigens recognized by the expanded peripheral T cells, that is their antigen specificity, were not determined. The CD4+ and CD8+ T cells in the blood had expanded clonally by week 6 at 0.1 to 3.0 mg/kg.

The V gene is TRBV2, the J gene TRBJ2-3, with 9 bases matching TRBD2. This sequence originates from an adult with an advanced solid tumor such as melanoma, head and neck, liver or kidney cancer. The sample in question was CD4+ or CD8+ T cells sorted from blood, obtained in a trial of the OX40 agonist ivuxolimab. This CDR3 is CASGPLASGESTQYF. The CDR3 nucleotides read TGTGCCAGCGGTCCGCTAGCTAGCGGGGAATCAACGCAGTATTTT.